A selection of T cell receptor beta chains follows, all from one sample in a study of blood T cell repertoires in COVID-19. The data were produced by immunoSEQ multiplex PCR, yet TCRdb's version contains in-frame clones alone and is incomplete. The sample has tens of thousands of clones, 85% to 90% seen once. Sequences were obtained from peripheral blood. Receptor source: a man in his sixties with acute or convalescent COVID-19. Each CDR3 is given with its conserved first and last residue. D genes are given only for firm matches. Expanded clones are given a class, and other clones once, few, many or no size at all.

v_call	d_call	clone_size	j_call	cdr3_aa	cdr3_nt
TRBV7-2	TRBD1	-	TRBJ2-7	CASSLAFRTGGNYEQYF	TGTGCCAGCAGCTTAGCCTTTCGGACAGGAGGTAATTACGAGCAGTACTTC
TRBV30	-	-	TRBJ2-3	CAWSQGLGTDTQYF	TGTGCCTGGAGTCAGGGGTTGGGTACAGATACGCAGTATTTT
TRBV19	-	-	TRBJ1-2	CASSIDKNYGYTF	TGTGCCAGTAGTATAGACAAAAACTATGGCTACACCTTC
TRBV28	TRBD1	-	TRBJ1-1	CASRTPGQGATEAFF	TGTGCCAGCAGGACCCCGGGACAGGGTGCTACTGAAGCTTTCTTT
TRBV3-1/TRBV3-2	TRBD1	-	TRBJ1-1	CASSQAGTGGLMNTEAFF	TGTGCCAGCAGCCAGGCCGGGACAGGGGGACTTATGAACACTGAAGCTTTCTTT
TRBV4-3	TRBD2	-	TRBJ2-1	CASSQSTSGSSYSYNEQFF	TGCGCCAGCAGCCAGTCGACTAGCGGGAGCTCTTATTCCTACAATGAGCAGTTCTTC
TRBV7-6	TRBD2	-	TRBJ2-1	CASSLTGTSSYNEQFF	TGTGCCAGCAGCTTAACCGGGACTAGCTCCTACAATGAGCAGTTCTTC
TRBV28	TRBD1	-	TRBJ1-4	CASSYRGGFNEKLFF	TGTGCCAGCAGTTACAGGGGAGGCTTTAATGAAAAACTGTTTTTT
TRBV6-4	TRBD2	once	TRBJ2-3	CASSKGTSWPSTDTQYF	TGTGCCAGCAGTAAGGGGACTAGCTGGCCGAGCACAGATACGCAGTATTTT
TRBV3-1/TRBV3-2	-	-	TRBJ2-4	CASSPSVFKNIQYF	TGTGCCAGCAGTCCATCAGTGTTCAAAAACATTCAGTACTTC
TRBV6-2/TRBV6-3	-	-	TRBJ2-2	CASSIQRTGELFF	TGTGCCAGCAGCATTCAGAGGACCGGGGAGCTGTTTTTT
TRBV5-1	-	-	TRBJ1-4	CASSLARRGEKLFF	TGCGCCAGCAGCTTGGCCCGCCGGGGGGAAAAACTGTTTTTT
TRBV11-3	-	-	TRBJ1-2	CASSLENRHGYTF	TGTGCCAGCAGCTTAGAGAACAGGCATGGCTACACCTTC
TRBV14	TRBD1	-	TRBJ2-7	CASSQGRDRGIYEQYF	TGTGCCAGCAGCCAAGGAAGGGACAGGGGAATCTACGAGCAGTACTTC
TRBV11-2	TRBD2	-	TRBJ2-1	CASSLSGFDEQFF	TGTGCCAGCAGCCTTAGCGGGTTCGATGAGCAGTTCTTC
TRBV2	-	-	TRBJ2-5	CASNRHLQETQYF	TGTGCCAGCAACCGACACCTCCAAGAGACCCAGTACTTC
TRBV9	TRBD2	-	TRBJ2-3	CASRREGTDTQYF	TGTGCCAGCAGGCGGGAGGGCACAGATACGCAGTATTTT
TRBV6-2/TRBV6-3	-	-	TRBJ2-7	CASSYGLYEQYF	TGTGCCAGCAGTTACGGACTTTACGAGCAGTACTTC
TRBV7-8	-	once	TRBJ2-2	CASSVRVPGELFF	TGTGCCAGCAGCGTTCGCGTCCCCGGGGAGCTGTTTTTT
TRBV9	TRBD1	-	TRBJ1-3	CASSPPPRRQGAEGNTIYF	TGTGCCAGCAGCCCACCCCCCCGACGACAGGGAGCAGAGGGAAACACCATATATTTT
TRBV25-1	-	-	TRBJ2-1	CASTGTGAGLSEQFF	TGTGCCAGCACCGGCACGGGAGCCGGATTGAGTGAGCAGTTCTTC
TRBV7-2	-	-	TRBJ1-5	CASSLRRARHQPQHF	TGTGCCAGCAGCTTAAGGAGGGCCAGACATCAGCCCCAGCATTTT
TRBV7-3	TRBD2	-	TRBJ2-1	CASSLNPSAGGVDEQFF	TGTGCCAGCAGCTTAAACCCATCAGCGGGAGGTGTTGATGAGCAGTTCTTC
TRBV6-5	TRBD2	-	TRBJ2-1	CASSYSRTSGRNEQFF	TGTGCCAGCAGTTACTCGAGGACTAGCGGGAGGAATGAGCAGTTCTTC
TRBV7-2	-	few	TRBJ2-1	CASRTGDSRGDEQFF	TGTGCCAGCAGGACGGGGGACTCCCGGGGTGATGAGCAGTTCTTC
TRBV27	TRBD2	few	TRBJ2-7	CASSPGGEMHEQYF	TGTGCCAGCAGTCCCGGGGGGGAAATGCACGAGCAGTACTTC
TRBV30	TRBD1	few	TRBJ1-6	CAWSPGQDNSPLHF	TGTGCCTGGAGTCCGGGACAGGATAATTCACCCCTCCACTTT
TRBV6-2/TRBV6-3	TRBD1	-	TRBJ2-2	CASSSTHRGRYTGELFF	TGTGCCAGCAGTTCCACTCACAGGGGGAGGTACACCGGGGAGCTGTTTTTT
TRBV7-9	-	-	TRBJ2-5	CASSLRTDQETQYF	TGTGCCAGCAGCTTACGGACAGATCAAGAGACCCAGTACTTC
TRBV6-5	-	once	TRBJ1-1	CASSPDRATEAFF	TGTGCCAGCAGCCCGGACAGAGCGACTGAAGCTTTCTTT
TRBV11-3	TRBD1	-	TRBJ1-4	CASSQGATNEKLFF	TGTGCCAGCAGCCAGGGGGCGACTAATGAAAAACTGTTTTTT
TRBV6-2/TRBV6-3	TRBD1	once	TRBJ2-7	CASSDDRDRERYEQYF	TGTGCCAGCAGTGACGACCGGGACAGGGAGCGCTACGAGCAGTACTTC
TRBV14	-	-	TRBJ1-1	CASSQVFEAEAFF	TGTGCCAGCAGCCAGGTATTTGAGGCTGAAGCTTTCTTT
TRBV29-1	TRBD1	-	TRBJ1-2	CSVGTGGYGYTF	TGCAGCGTCGGGACAGGGGGATATGGCTACACCTTC
TRBV6-6	TRBD1	-	TRBJ1-1	CASLTTGGTEAFF	TGTGCCAGTTTGACAACAGGGGGCACTGAAGCTTTCTTT
TRBV27	-	-	TRBJ2-7	CASSFLGDEQYF	TGTGCCAGCAGTTTCTTAGGGGACGAGCAGTACTTC
TRBV10-3	-	-	TRBJ1-6	CAISEPKGGRNSPLHF	TGTGCCATCAGTGAGCCAAAAGGAGGGAGAAATTCACCCCTCCACTTT
TRBV15	-	few	TRBJ1-1	CATSRDWVGAVNTEAFF	TGTGCCACCAGCAGAGATTGGGTTGGAGCGGTTAACACTGAAGCTTTCTTT
TRBV7-6	-	-	TRBJ1-4	CASSPKPGANEKLFF	TGTGCCAGCAGCCCGAAGCCTGGGGCAAATGAAAAACTGTTTTTT
TRBV5-4	-	-	TRBJ1-2	CASSSPNRVMDGYTF	TGTGCCAGCAGCTCGCCCAACAGGGTAATGGATGGCTACACCTTC
TRBV24-1	-	-	TRBJ2-4	CATSDSLRGSGNIQYF	TGTGCCACCAGTGATTCCCTGAGAGGGAGCGGTAACATTCAGTACTTC
TRBV30	TRBD1	-	TRBJ1-2	CAWTGGLYGYTF	TGTGCCTGGACAGGGGGATTGTATGGCTACACCTTC
TRBV11-3	TRBD1	-	TRBJ2-7	CASSRSRGTGGEQYF	TGTGCCAGCAGCCGGAGTCGAGGGACAGGAGGTGAGCAGTACTTC
TRBV5-4	TRBD2	-	TRBJ2-1	CASGLSSGDYNEQFF	TGTGCCAGCGGGCTTTCTAGCGGGGACTACAATGAGCAGTTCTTC
TRBV6-5	-	-	TRBJ1-3	CASRTVTGRGNTIYF	TGTGCCAGCAGAACGGTTACAGGGCGTGGAAACACCATATATTTT
TRBV5-1	-	-	TRBJ2-2	CASSLKDRSANTGELFF	TGCGCCAGCAGCTTAAAAGACAGGAGCGCGAACACCGGGGAGCTGTTTTTT
TRBV5-8	-	-	TRBJ1-3	CASSGGFGRPISGNTIYF	TGTGCCAGCAGCGGAGGTTTTGGCCGGCCGATCTCTGGAAACACCATATATTTT